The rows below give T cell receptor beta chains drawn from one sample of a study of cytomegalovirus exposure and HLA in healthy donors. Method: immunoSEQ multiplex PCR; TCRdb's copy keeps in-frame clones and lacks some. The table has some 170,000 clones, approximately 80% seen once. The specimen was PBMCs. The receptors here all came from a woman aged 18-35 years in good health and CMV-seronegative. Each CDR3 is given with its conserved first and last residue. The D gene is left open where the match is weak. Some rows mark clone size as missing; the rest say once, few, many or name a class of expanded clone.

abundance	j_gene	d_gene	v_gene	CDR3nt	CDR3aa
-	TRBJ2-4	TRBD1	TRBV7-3	TGTGCCAGCAGCTTACATGGGACAGGGGGGAACATTCAGTACTTC	CASSLHGTGGNIQYF
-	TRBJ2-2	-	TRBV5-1	TGCGCCAGCAGCTTGTCCAGGAACACCGGGGAGCTGTTTTTT	CASSLSRNTGELFF
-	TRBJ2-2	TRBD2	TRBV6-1	TGTGCCAGCACCCGACTAGCGGGAGGCGGGGAGCTGTTTTTT	CASTRLAGGGELFF
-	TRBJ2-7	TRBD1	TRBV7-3	TGTGCCAGCAGCTCCTATGGACAGGGGCGCTACGAGCAGTACTTC	CASSSYGQGRYEQYF
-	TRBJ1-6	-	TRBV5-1	TGCGCCAGCAGCACGGGACACGGTCTGACACCCCTCCACTTT	CASSTGHGLTPLHF
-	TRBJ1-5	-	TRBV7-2	TGTGCCAGCAGCTTAGTCCAGGGAGGACAGCCCCAGCATTTT	CASSLVQGGQPQHF
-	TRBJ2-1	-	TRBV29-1	TGCAGCGTTGACCAGGGGGGCAATGAGCAGTTCTTC	CSVDQGGNEQFF
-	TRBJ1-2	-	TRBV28	TGTGCCAGCAGTTTAAGCCTCGGTTCGGGGTCCTATGGCTACACCTTC	CASSLSLGSGSYGYTF
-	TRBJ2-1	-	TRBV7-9	TGTGCCAGCAGCTTAGATTTAGTTCTGAGCTCCTACAATGAGCAGTTCTTC	CASSLDLVLSSYNEQFF
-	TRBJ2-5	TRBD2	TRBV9	TGTGCCAGCAGCGTAGCGGGGGGTTACCGACAAGAGACCCAGTACTTC	CASSVAGGYRQETQYF
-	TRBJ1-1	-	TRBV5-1	TGCGCCAGCAGCTTGCAGGGCCCCACTGAAGCTTTCTTT	CASSLQGPTEAFF
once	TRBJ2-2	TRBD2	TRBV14	TGTGCCAGCAGCCCGGGACTACTCAGGGACACCGGGGAGCTGTTTTTT	CASSPGLLRDTGELFF
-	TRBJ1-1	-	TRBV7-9	TGTGCCAGCAGCTTAGCAGGGGCCACTGAAGCTTTCTTT	CASSLAGATEAFF
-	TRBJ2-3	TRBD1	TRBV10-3	TGTGCCACCCAGCAGGGGGCAGGGACAGATACGCAGTATTTT	CATQQGAGTDTQYF
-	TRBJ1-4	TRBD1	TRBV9	TGTGCCAGCAGCCCACAGGGGGGCGAAGAAAAACTGTTTTTT	CASSPQGGEEKLFF
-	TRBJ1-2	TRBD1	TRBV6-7	TGTGCCAGCGACTTCCTCCTCCGGGACAGGGTCTATCCAGCCTATGGCTACACCTTC	CASDFLLRDRVYPAYGYTF
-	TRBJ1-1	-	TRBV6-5	TGTGCCAGCAGTTTCGGCACTGAAGCTTTCTTT	CASSFGTEAFF
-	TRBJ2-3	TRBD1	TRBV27	TGTGCCAGCAGTGTCCGGGACAGGGGTTTTGCGCAGTATTTT	CASSVRDRGFAQYF
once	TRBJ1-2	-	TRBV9	TGTGCCAGCAGCGTAGAGGTAGGGGGCTATGGCTACACCTTC	CASSVEVGGYGYTF